This T cell receptor (beta chain) was captured in a study of blood T cell repertoires in COVID-19. Study background: Specimens from acute and convalescent COVID-19 originated in the United States, Italy and Spain. PBMCs, B-cell-depleted T cells, or T cells provided the cDNA or gDNA that made up the material.

Authors' processing steps: By means of reference gene primer amplification, nucleated cell counts were estimated. Profiled with immunoSEQ multiplex PCR; TCRdb holds only in-frame clones, not every one. The DNA was the basis for D and trimming; V, J and clone size are from that table. The sample carries 130,000 to 150,000 clones, under 85% recorded once. The sequence was obtained from a human donor in a cohort sampled during active COVID-19. Sequenced sample: peripheral blood.

The CDR3 DNA follows: TGTGCCAGTCGGTCAAGGGGGCCGGAGACCCAGTACTTC. This encodes CASRSRGPETQYF. The chain has TRBV19 and TRBJ2-5; 7 nucleotides align to TRBD1. V trimming: 8 bases; J trimming: 5 bases; junction bases outside the gene matches: 8. CDR1 is LNHDA, CDR2 SQIVND, per germline (reference sequence). The length of the CDR3 is 13 residues.